The 22 T cell receptor beta chains listed next were all sequenced from one sample in a study of T-cell memory formation after mild COVID-19. TCRdb ran MiXCR on the 5' RACE reads and lists one entry per CDR3 protein. This sample carries 100,000 to 150,000 distinct CDR3 sequences, 15% to 20% of them seen once, and the ten largest clones take 4.5% to 6.5%. Sequencing input: PBMCs or a T cell subset sorted from them (not recorded which). The receptors originated from a man aged 18 to 29 who had mild COVID-19 (a few samples of this study predate the infection). Cell type and time point are not known.

The chain couples TRBV5-4 to TRBJ2-2, with 7 bases identical to TRBD1. Germline lookup yields CDR1 SGHNT and CDR2 YYREEE (reference sequence). The V and J ends lost 0 bases and 8 bases, in that order; junction bases with no gene match: 10. CDR3 length: 16 amino acids. The CDR3 here is CASSLGAGQAYGELFF. The DNA for the CDR3 is TGTGCCAGCAGCTTGGGGGCTGGACAGGCATATGGGGAGCTGTTTTTT.

This clonotype is labeled medium-sized (0.01 to 0.1%). The chain uses TRBV6-5 and TRBJ2-2, with D perhaps matching TRBD1 (6 bases). V gave up 4 bases and J gave up 6 bases, with 9 bases separating them. CDR3 length: 13 residues. Germline-derived CDR1 and CDR2 are MNHEY and SVGAGI. This CDR3 is CASSSQGSGELFF. The CDR3 nucleotides read TGTGCCAGCAGTTCTCAGGGGTCCGGGGAGCTGTTTTTT.

The chain links TRBV15 to TRBJ1-5, with a possible D match to TRBD1 (6 bases). Germline CDR1 and CDR2: LNHNV and YYDKDF (reference sequence). CDR3 length: 17 amino acids. V was clipped by 2 bases and J by 2 bases, with 16 bases between them. The CDR3 coding sequence is TGTGCCACCAGCAGAACGAGCTGGGGGCTTGGCAATCAGCCCCAGCATTTT. It specifies CATSRTSWGLGNQPQHF.

This clonotype was counted between two and nine times. This chain uses TRBV2 with TRBJ2-2, with TRBD1 identical over 7 bases. This CDR3 has 13 residues. V lost 4 bases and J lost 6; bases outside the gene matches: 2. In germline, CDR1 is SNHLY, CDR2 FYNNEI. CDR3 nucleotide sequence: TGTGCCAGCAGTGCTCAGGGGGCCGGGGAGCTGTTTTTT. This codes for CASSAQGAGELFF.

This clonotype was observed a few times. This chain connects TRBV3-1 to TRBJ2-1; weak D call: TRBD1 (6 bases). V dropped 0 bases and J dropped 4 bases, with 13 bases sitting between them. The CDR3 runs 16 residues. Germline V gene lookup returns CDR1 LGHDT and CDR2 YNNKEL (reference sequence). This CDR3 is CASSQDGQNSYNEQFF. In nucleotides, the CDR3 is TGTGCCAGCAGCCAAGATGGACAGAACAGTTACAATGAGCAGTTCTTC.

This clonotype occurred many times. The V gene is TRBV5-1, the J gene TRBJ2-4, with TRBD1 matching 7 bases. The V segment lost 3 bases and the J segment 9 bases; nucleotides outside the gene matches: 6. Looked up from germline, CDR1 is SGHRS and CDR2 is YFSETQ. This CDR3 spans 13 amino acids. CDR3 in DNA: TGCGCCAGCAGCTACGACAGGGAGTTCATTCAGTACTTC. Translated: CASSYDREFIQYF.

This clonotype was seen only a few times. The chain carries TRBV29-1 and TRBJ1-4; a possible D gene is TRBD1 (5 bases). The ends were cut back, 3 bases at V and 6 bases at J, with 11 bases in the middle. The CDR3 covers 13 residues. The germline V gene has CDR1 SQVTM and CDR2 ANQGSEA. The CDR3 loop is CSVDSGAHEKLFF. The CDR3 DNA is TGCAGCGTTGACTCTGGGGCGCATGAAAAACTGTTTTTT.

This clonotype has a handful of counts. V gene TRBV30 combines with J gene TRBJ1-1; D is perhaps TRBD1 (5 bases). The V end was cut by 0 bases, the J end by 5 bases, with 10 bases between. The CDR3 extends over 13 amino acids. Germline V CDR1 and CDR2: GTSNPN, SVGIG (reference sequence). CDR3 region: CAWSVSEGTEAFF. The CDR3 DNA reads as TGTGCCTGGAGTGTATCTGAGGGGACTGAAGCTTTCTTT.

This clonotype was seen repeatedly, ten times or more. J is TRBJ2-7 and V is TRBV5-1; 8 bases align to TRBD1. J was trimmed by 2 bases and V by 6 bases; bases with no gene match: 4. The CDR3 loop spans 13 amino acids. Germline CDR1 reads SGHRS; CDR2 reads YFSETQ. CDR3 region: CASTDRGAYEQYF. The CDR3 coding sequence is TGCGCCAGCACAGACAGGGGTGCCTACGAGCAGTACTTC.

This clonotype was counted many times. The chain has TRBV7-2 and TRBJ2-1; either TRBD1 or TRBD2 may fit D (5 bases each). The CDR3 has 14 amino acids. CDR1 SGHTA and CDR2 FQGNSA come from the germline V gene. V was pared by 5 bases and J by 7 bases, with 15 bases between. The CDR3 loop is CASSRGELLNEQFF. Written as DNA, the CDR3 is TGTGCCAGCAGCCGAGGGGAGCTCTTGAATGAGCAGTTCTTC.

There are a few counts of this clonotype. The chain links TRBV6-4 to TRBJ2-1; 11 positions match TRBD2. CDR1 is MRHNA and CDR2 is SNTAGT in the germline V gene. Trimming cost V 5 bases and J 8 bases; bases outside gene matches: 14. The CDR3 contains 17 residues. The CDR3 region has the DNA TGTGCCAGCAGTTCCCGGCATAGCGGGGGGGGTACCGATGAGCAGTTCTTC. The encoded protein is CASSSRHSGGGTDEQFF.

The CDR3 loop reads CASSQRTQNTEAFF. The CDR3 DNA reads TGTGCCAGCAGCCAAAGGACACAGAACACTGAAGCTTTCTTT. V is TRBV3-1 and J is TRBJ1-1; maybe TRBD1 (5 bases). The CDR3 has 14 residues. Per germline, CDR1 LGHDT and CDR2 YNNKEL (reference sequence). Trimming removed 2 bases from V and 1 base from J, with 8 bases in between.

This clonotype came up a few times. CDR3 in amino acids: CASSLLDRGAQETQYF. The CDR3 DNA is TGCGCCAGCAGCTTGCTGGACAGGGGGGCCCAAGAGACCCAGTACTTC. The gene calls are TRBV5-1 and TRBJ2-5, with 10 bases lining up with TRBD1. With 1 base clipped from V and 1 base from J, the junction kept 4 bases outside the gene matches. Germline assignment: CDR1 SGHRS and CDR2 YFSETQ. The CDR3 length is 16 residues.

This clonotype was picked up many times. The CDR3 carries no conserved terminal phenylalanine or tryptophan, so it likely arises from a read error. The DNA is left out, because the CDR3 cannot be placed on it with certainty; the CDR3 is given as TCRdb lists it. This sequence joins TRBV20-1 and TRBJ2-1; the D segment call TRBD2 is taken from the table without a DNA check. The CDR3 contains 13 residues when both ends are counted. Per germline, CDR1 DFQATT and CDR2 SNEGSKA (reference sequence). CDR3 sequence: CSASLPHLAGGLL.

This clonotype showed up just a few times. The rearrangement uses TRBV4-1 and TRBJ2-3; TRBD2 agrees at 14 bases. V lost 0 bases to trimming and J lost 3 bases; unmatched junction nucleotides: 2. The CDR3 runs to 17 residues. Germline CDR1 MGHRA, CDR2 YSYEKL. CDR3 DNA: TGCGCCAGCAGCCAAGAGTGGACTAGCGGGGGGACAGATACGCAGTATTTT. Translating gives CASSQEWTSGGTDTQYF.

This clonotype has more than one count but fewer than ten. This chain uses TRBV20-1 with TRBJ2-5, with 9 bases fitting TRBD1. CDR1 and CDR2 from the germline V gene are DFQATT and SNEGSKA (reference sequence). The V gene end was trimmed by 1 base and the J gene end by 5 bases; junction bases not matched to a gene: 5. This CDR3 is 14 amino acids long. CDR3 nucleotides: TGCAGTGCTAGAGGGACAGGGGTATACGAGACCCAGTACTTC. Translation gives CSARGTGVYETQYF.

This clonotype was seen only a few times. The chain uses TRBV12-3 or TRBV12-4 and TRBJ1-6, with D unresolved. The CDR3 spans 14 residues. V gave up 7 bases and J gave up 5 bases, with 12 bases separating them. DNA for the CDR3: TGTGCCAGCACCGCGGGTCGGAATAATTCACCCCTCCACTTT. Its protein is CASTAGRNNSPLHF.

The chain joins TRBV4-2 to TRBJ1-1; D is unresolved. The CDR3 is made up of 14 amino acids. The V gene's germline CDR1 is LGHNA and CDR2 YNFKEQ. Deletions cut 3 bases from V and 3 bases from J, with 11 bases between. CDR3 protein: CASSHRGSDTEAFF. In nucleotides, the CDR3 is TGTGCCAGCAGCCACCGAGGGAGCGACACTGAAGCTTTCTTT.

This clonotype occurred a few times. The genes are TRBV7-2 and TRBJ1-1, with TRBD1 as a possible D gene (6 bases). This CDR3 spans 16 amino acids. Trimming took 4 bases from V and 5 from J, leaving 20 bases between them. In germline, CDR1 is SGHTA, CDR2 FQGNSA. CDR3 nucleotide sequence: TGTGCCAGCAGCTCCACCGGGATGGCAGGGGTGACTGAAGCTTTCTTT. It codes for CASSSTGMAGVTEAFF. Combining the CDR3 with reference TRBV7-2 and TRBJ1-1 gives the whole variable domain GAGVSQSPSNKVTEKGKDVELRCDPISGHTALYWYRQSLGQGLEFLIYFQGNSAPDKSGLPSDRFSAERTGGSVSTLTIQRTQQEDSAVYLCASSSTGMAGVTEAFFGQGTRLTVV.

The chain carries TRBV4-1 and TRBJ2-7, with TRBD1 identical over 8 bases. V dropped 1 base and J dropped 0; count of bases not matched to a gene: 8. The germline CDR1 and CDR2 sequences are MGHRA and YSYEKL. The CDR3 sequence is 17 residues long. CDR3 coding DNA: TGCGCCAGCAGCCAAGTCGGAGGACAGGGAACCTCCTACGAGCAGTACTTC. As protein: CASSQVGGQGTSYEQYF.

In its sample, this clonotype was seen many times. V gene TRBV12-3 or TRBV12-4 combines with J gene TRBJ1-1; TRBD1 agrees at 7 bases. J gave up 8 bases and V 6 bases, and 9 bases lay outside the gene matches. The CDR3 has 13 amino acids. CDR3 coding DNA: TGTGCCAGCAGCCTGGACAGGACGACCGAAGCTTTCTTT. Residues: CASSLDRTTEAFF.

This clonotype was counted a few times. J is TRBJ2-5 and V is TRBV4-2; 8 bases match TRBD2. Germline-derived CDR1 and CDR2 are LGHNA and YNFKEQ. The junction had 12 bases not matched to a gene; V was cut back by 4 bases and J by 5 bases. This CDR3 region has 16 residues. This CDR3 is CASSLGVAGPGETQYF. CDR3 nucleotide sequence: TGTGCCAGCAGCCTAGGGGTAGCGGGGCCTGGGGAGACCCAGTACTTC.